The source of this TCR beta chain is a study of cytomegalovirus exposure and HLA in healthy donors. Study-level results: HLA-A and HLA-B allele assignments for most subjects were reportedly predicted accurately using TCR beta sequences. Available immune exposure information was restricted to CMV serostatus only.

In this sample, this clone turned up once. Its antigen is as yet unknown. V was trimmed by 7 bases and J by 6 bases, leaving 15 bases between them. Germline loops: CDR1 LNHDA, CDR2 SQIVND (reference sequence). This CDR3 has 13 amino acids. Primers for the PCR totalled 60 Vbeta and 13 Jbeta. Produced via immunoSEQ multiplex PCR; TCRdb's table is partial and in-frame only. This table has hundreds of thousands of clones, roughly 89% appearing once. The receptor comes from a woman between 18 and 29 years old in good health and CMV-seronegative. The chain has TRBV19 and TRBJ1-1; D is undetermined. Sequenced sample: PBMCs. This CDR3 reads CASKFIAVSEAFF. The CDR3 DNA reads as TGTGCCAGTAAATTTATCGCGGTATCTGAAGCTTTCTTT.